The rows below give T cell receptor beta chains drawn from one sample of a study of CD8 T cells in Susac syndrome. MiXCR, applied by TCRdb to the immunoSEQ multiplex PCR reads, yields one record per CDR3 protein. This sample has around 71,000 distinct CDR3 sequences; over 95% occur once, and the top ten carry 0.09% to 0.13%. What was sequenced was CD4+ T cells from PBMCs. These receptors all come from a human donor with multiple sclerosis. Each CDR3 is given with its conserved first and last residue. A D gene is named only where the DNA matches it firmly. Expanded clones are given a class, and other clones once, few, many or no size at all.

v_gene,d_gene,abundance,j_gene,CDR3aa,CDR3nt
TRBV4-2,.,.,TRBJ1-2,CASTPRIWSEGGYTF,TGTGCCAGCACCCCACGGATCTGGAGTGAGGGGGGCTACACCTTC
TRBV12-3/TRBV12-4,.,.,TRBJ2-7,CASSPRTAGEQYF,TGTGCCAGCAGTCCCCGGACGGCTGGCGAGCAGTACTTC
TRBV29-1,.,.,TRBJ1-1,CSLGRQNTEAFF,TGCAGCCTGGGACGGCAGAACACTGAAGCTTTCTTT
TRBV7-2,.,.,TRBJ1-6,CASSLGVGIGSPLHF,TGTGCCAGCAGCTTAGGGGTGGGGATAGGGTCACCCCTCCACTTT
TRBV29-1,.,.,TRBJ2-1,CSVEGRDSYNEQFF,TGCAGCGTTGAAGGGCGGGACTCCTACAATGAGCAGTTCTTC
TRBV6-2/TRBV6-3,.,.,TRBJ1-1,CASSFRQNTEAFF,TGTGCCAGCAGTTTCCGACAGAACACTGAAGCTTTCTTT
TRBV9,.,once,TRBJ2-3,CASSVEVAPLTDTQYF,TGTGCCAGCAGCGTAGAGGTAGCTCCTTTAACAGATACGCAGTATTTT
TRBV9,TRBD1,.,TRBJ2-2,CASSVGGQGYTGELFF,TGTGCCAGCAGCGTAGGGGGACAGGGGTACACCGGGGAGCTGTTTTTT
TRBV3-1,TRBD1,.,TRBJ1-1,CASSHWPGTGITEAFF,TGTGCCAGCAGCCACTGGCCCGGGACAGGGATCACTGAAGCTTTCTTT
TRBV12-3/TRBV12-4,TRBD1,.,TRBJ1-1,CASSLAPGGMGEAFF,TGTGCCAGCAGTTTAGCGCCAGGGGGTATGGGTGAAGCTTTCTTT
TRBV12-3/TRBV12-4,.,.,TRBJ2-7,CASSLSSAPAYEQYF,TGTGCCAGCAGTTTAAGCTCTGCGCCTGCCTACGAGCAGTACTTC
TRBV20-1,.,once,TRBJ2-5,CSAGKQAETQYF,TGCAGTGCCGGCAAACAGGCGGAGACCCAGTACTTC
TRBV4-2,.,.,TRBJ1-2,CASSQEVGGYGYTF,TGTGCCAGCAGCCAAGAAGTGGGCGGGTATGGCTACACCTTC
TRBV7-9,TRBD2,.,TRBJ2-1,CASSSPGLAIDEQFF,TGTGCCAGCAGCTCCCCGGGACTAGCGATAGATGAGCAGTTCTTC
TRBV2,.,.,TRBJ2-2,CASNRAPNTGELFF,TGTGCCAGCAACAGGGCACCGAACACCGGGGAGCTGTTTTTT
TRBV5-1,.,.,TRBJ2-5,CASSLEARGGGETQYF,TGCGCCAGCAGCTTGGAAGCCCGAGGGGGGGGAGAGACCCAGTACTTC
TRBV5-1,.,.,TRBJ2-2,CASSSRGVGTGELFF,TGCGCCAGCAGCTCCCGGGGAGTGGGGACCGGGGAGCTGTTTTTT
TRBV6-5,.,.,TRBJ1-2,CASSRPQGYGYTF,TGTGCCAGCAGCCGACCTCAGGGGTATGGCTACACCTTC
TRBV7-8,.,.,TRBJ2-3,CASSPIQWRDTQYF,TGTGCCAGCAGCCCCATACAGTGGCGCGATACGCAGTATTTT
TRBV9,.,.,TRBJ2-1,CASSVEGVGYNEQFF,TGTGCCAGCAGCGTAGAGGGGGTCGGTTACAATGAGCAGTTCTTC
TRBV3-1,TRBD2,.,TRBJ2-1,CASSHSGPGLAGGEQFF,TGTGCCAGCAGCCATTCCGGGCCCGGCCTAGCGGGGGGAGAGCAGTTCTTC
TRBV5-1,TRBD2,once,TRBJ2-7,CASSLAASGDPYEQYF,TGCGCCAGCAGCTTGGCGGCTAGCGGGGACCCCTACGAGCAGTACTTC
TRBV20-1,TRBD2,.,TRBJ2-2,CSATPAGARITGELFF,TGCAGTGCTACCCCAGCGGGGGCTAGAATAACCGGGGAGCTGTTTTTT
TRBV6-5,TRBD1,.,TRBJ2-7,CASSRLLDRVYEQYF,TGTGCCAGCAGCCGCTTATTGGACAGGGTCTACGAGCAGTACTTC
TRBV7-9,TRBD1,.,TRBJ2-7,CASSFGQGRSSEQYF,TGTGCCAGCAGCTTTGGACAGGGTCGGTCGTCAGAGCAGTACTTC
TRBV12-3/TRBV12-4,.,.,TRBJ1-1,CASSLRSKAPYTEAFF,TGTGCCAGCAGTTTAAGGAGCAAAGCCCCCTACACTGAAGCTTTCTTT
TRBV5-1,.,.,TRBJ1-1,CASSLQIQNTEAFF,TGCGCCAGCAGCTTACAGATTCAGAACACTGAAGCTTTCTTT
TRBV7-2,TRBD1,.,TRBJ2-5,CASSFGQGKETQYF,TGTGCCAGCAGCTTCGGACAGGGGAAAGAGACCCAGTACTTC
TRBV2,.,.,TRBJ1-5,CASSDAGSNQPQHF,TGTGCCAGCAGTGATGCGGGGAGCAATCAGCCCCAGCATTTT
TRBV20-1,.,once,TRBJ2-1,CSAVGDNEQFF,TGCAGTGCGGTCGGGGACAATGAGCAGTTCTTC
TRBV20-1,TRBD1,.,TRBJ2-1,CSARDSPYNEQFF,TGCAGTGCGAGGGACAGCCCTTACAATGAGCAGTTCTTC
TRBV5-1,.,.,TRBJ2-2,CASRPLASTGELFF,TGCGCCAGCAGGCCACTAGCCTCCACCGGGGAGCTGTTTTTT
TRBV7-2,TRBD2,.,TRBJ2-1,CASSPGRQSNEQFF,TGTGCCAGCAGCCCCGGGAGGCAGAGCAATGAGCAGTTCTTC
TRBV3-1,TRBD1,.,TRBJ2-5,CASSQEIGQGGETQYF,TGTGCCAGCAGCCAAGAGATTGGACAGGGCGGGGAGACCCAGTACTTC
TRBV7-2,.,.,TRBJ2-5,CASSLDRSGETQYF,TGTGCCAGCAGCTTAGATCGGTCGGGGGAGACCCAGTACTTC